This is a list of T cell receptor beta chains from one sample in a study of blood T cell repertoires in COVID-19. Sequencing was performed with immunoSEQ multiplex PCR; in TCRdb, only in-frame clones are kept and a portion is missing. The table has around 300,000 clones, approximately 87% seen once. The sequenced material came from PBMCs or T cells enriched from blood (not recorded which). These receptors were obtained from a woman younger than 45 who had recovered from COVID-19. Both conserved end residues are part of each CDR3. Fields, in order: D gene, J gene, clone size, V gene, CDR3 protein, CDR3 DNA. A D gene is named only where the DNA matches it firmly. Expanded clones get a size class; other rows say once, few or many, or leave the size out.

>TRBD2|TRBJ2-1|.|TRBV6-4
CASSDSAGGPNEQFF
TGTGCCAGCAGTGACTCAGCGGGGGGGCCCAATGAGCAGTTCTTC
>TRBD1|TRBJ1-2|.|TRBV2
CASSERDRGLLGYGYTF
TGTGCCAGCAGTGAACGGGACAGGGGGCTCCTTGGCTATGGCTACACCTTC
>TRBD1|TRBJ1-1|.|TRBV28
CASSSLTGGRYAEAFF
TGTGCCAGCAGTTCCTTGACAGGGGGCAGGTACGCTGAAGCTTTCTTT
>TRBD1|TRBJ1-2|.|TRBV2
CASPRDRSYGYTF
TGTGCCAGTCCCCGGGACAGGTCCTATGGCTACACCTTC
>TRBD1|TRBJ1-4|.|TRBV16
CASSQSDRGNEKLFF
TGTGCCAGCAGCCAATCGGACAGGGGGAATGAAAAACTGTTTTTT
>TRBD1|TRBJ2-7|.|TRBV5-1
CASSLRQGFGEQYF
TGCGCCAGCAGCTTGAGACAGGGGTTTGGGGAGCAGTACTTC
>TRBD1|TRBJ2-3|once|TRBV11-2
CASSPQGGSTDTQYF
TGTGCCAGCAGCCCACAGGGGGGATCCACAGATACGCAGTATTTT
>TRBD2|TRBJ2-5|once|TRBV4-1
CASSRGLAGEETQYF
TGCGCCAGCAGCCGGGGACTAGCGGGGGAAGAGACCCAGTACTTC
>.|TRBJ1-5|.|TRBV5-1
CASSLDTGSNQPQHF
TGCGCCAGCAGCTTGGATACAGGGAGCAATCAGCCCCAGCATTTT
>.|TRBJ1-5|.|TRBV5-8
CASSLLTSSNQPQHF
TGTGCCAGCAGCTTGCTCACAAGTAGCAATCAGCCCCAGCATTTT
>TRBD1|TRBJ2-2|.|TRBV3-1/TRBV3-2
CASSLTGPRTGELFF
TGTGCCAGCAGCCTGACAGGGCCAAGGACCGGGGAGCTGTTTTTT
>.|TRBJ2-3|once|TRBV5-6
CASSGGRLTDTQYF
TGTGCCAGCAGCGGCGGGCGCCTGACAGATACGCAGTATTTT
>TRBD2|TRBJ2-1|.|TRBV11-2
CASSERGRLWNEQFF
TGTGCCAGCAGCGAGCGGGGGCGGCTTTGGAATGAGCAGTTCTTC
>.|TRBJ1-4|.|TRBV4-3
CASSQDPAGNREKLFF
TGCGCCAGCAGCCAAGATCCGGCAGGGAACCGTGAAAAACTGTTTTTT
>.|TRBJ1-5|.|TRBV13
CASSYGGGNQPQHF
TGTGCCAGCAGCTACGGGGGTGGCAATCAGCCCCAGCATTTT
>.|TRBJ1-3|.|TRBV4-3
CASSQDRGLGNTIYF
TGCGCCAGCAGCCAAGATAGGGGCCTCGGAAACACCATATATTTT
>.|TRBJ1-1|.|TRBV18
CASSPGRENTEAFF
TGTGCCAGCTCACCGGGCAGGGAGAACACTGAAGCTTTCTTT
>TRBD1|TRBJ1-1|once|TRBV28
CASSNDRGRNTEAFF
TGTGCCAGCAGCAATGACAGGGGGAGGAACACTGAAGCTTTCTTT
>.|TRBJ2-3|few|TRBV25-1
CASSEGAYPTDTQYF
TGTGCCAGCAGTGAAGGGGCGTATCCCACAGATACGCAGTATTTT
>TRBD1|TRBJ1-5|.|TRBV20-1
CSASDRGEQPQHF
TGCAGTGCTAGTGACAGGGGGGAGCAGCCCCAGCATTTT
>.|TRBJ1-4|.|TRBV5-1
CASSAYSDEKLFF
TGCGCCAGCAGCGCTTACAGTGATGAAAAACTGTTTTTT
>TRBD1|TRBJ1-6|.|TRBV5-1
CASSRTGGDSPLHF
TGCGCCAGCAGCCGGACAGGGGGCGATTCACCCCTCCACTTT
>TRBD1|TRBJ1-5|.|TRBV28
CASSFVWGQGGNQPQHF
TGTGCCAGCAGTTTCGTTTGGGGACAGGGGGGCAATCAGCCCCAGCATTTT
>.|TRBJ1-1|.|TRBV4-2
CASSQDLQPLKAFF
TGTGCCAGCAGCCAAGATTTACAGCCCTTGAAGGCTTTCTTT
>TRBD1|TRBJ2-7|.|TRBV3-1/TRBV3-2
CASSPFGQGASYEQYF
TGTGCCAGCAGCCCATTTGGACAGGGGGCGTCCTACGAGCAGTACTTC
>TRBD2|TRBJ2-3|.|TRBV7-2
CASSLGLAGGRTQYF
TGTGCCAGCAGCTTAGGCCTAGCGGGGGGGCGGACGCAGTATTTT
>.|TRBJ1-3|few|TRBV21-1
CASSTPGQGPSGNTIYF
TGTGCCAGCAGCACCCCGGGACAGGGTCCCTCTGGAAACACCATATATTTT